What follows is one T cell receptor (beta chain) and its context. The junction departs from germline at one end; a sequencing error may be responsible. Among the patients, none had received any treatment before thyroid surgery. The sample belongs to a study of metastatic and nonmetastatic thyroid tumors. TCRdb reprocessed the PCR reads via MiXCR. Of about 24,000 clones in the sample, approximately 20% were seen once. This CDR3 spans 13 amino acids. Germline V gene data show CDR1 as SGHDT and CDR2 as YYEEEE. Source material: blood. This TCR came from a male donor with papillary thyroid cancer or a benign thyroid nodule (not recorded which). Some clones in this sample may be carry-over from other donors' samples. This chain connects TRBV5-6 to TRBJ2-7, with D unclear. Here the CDR3 DNA reads TGTGCCAGCAGCTTGGGGGCCGTATTCGAGCTGTACTTC. This encodes CASSLGAVFELYF. The whole variable domain, filled in from reference TRBV5-6 and TRBJ2-7, reads DAGVTQSPTHLIKTRGQQVTLRCSPKSGHDTVSWYQQALGQGPQFIFQYYEEEERQRGNFPDRFSGHQFPNYSSELNVNALLLGDSALYLCASSLGAVFELYFGPGTRLTVT.